The 10 T cell receptor beta chains given below trace back to one sample, sequenced in a study of T cells in Graves' hyperthyroidism and ophthalmopathy. RNA transcripts served as the template for amplifying TCR beta CDR3 regions. RT-PCR in the first round (using the HTBI primer set) targeted the TCR CDR3. TCRdb re-called the multiplex PCR reads through MiXCR, storing one row per CDR3 protein. The sample gives around 300,000 distinct CDR3 sequences, roughly an eighth of which show up once; about a third is in the top ten. Specimen: blood. The receptor set was obtained from a woman between 35 and 50 years old with Graves' ophthalmopathy.

This clonotype appeared many times. The rearrangement joins TRBV11-3 to TRBJ1-6, with TRBD1 matching 7 bases. The CDR3 extends over 15 amino acids. Germline V gives CDR1 SGHNT, CDR2 YENEEA. J gave up 6 bases and V 0 bases, and 2 bases lay outside the gene matches. Written as DNA, the CDR3 is TGTGCCAGCAGCTTAGAGGGACAGCCTAATTCACCCCTCCACTTT. Its protein is CASSLEGQPNSPLHF.

In regard to this clonotype: A much larger clone lies a single base off, so this may be a read error. The gene calls are TRBV28 and TRBJ2-1; D remains unclear. CDR1 is MDHEN and CDR2 is SYDVKM in the germline V gene. The CDR3 covers 15 residues. CDR3 sequence reads: CASSWRSRSYNGQFF. The CDR3, as DNA: TGTGCCAGCAGTTGGCGGAGCCGCTCCTACAATGGGCAGTTCTTC.

This clonotype was picked up a small number of times. The chain carries TRBV12-3 or TRBV12-4 and TRBJ2-7; TRBD1 aligns across 7 bases. The ends lost 6 bases at V and 1 base at J; junction bases unmatched: 6. The CDR3 loop spans 14 amino acids. In DNA form, the CDR3 reads TGTGCCAGCAGCTCCGACAGGGAGTCCTACGAGCAGTACTTC. This codes for CASSSDRESYEQYF.

This clonotype has ten or more counts. CDR3 region: CASSLLGAGNSPLHF. CDR3 coding DNA: TGTGCCAGCAGTCTCCTGGGGGCTGGGAATTCACCCCTCCACTTT. This chain joins TRBV2 and TRBJ1-6; a weak D match, TRBD1 (6 bases). Germline loops: CDR1 SNHLY, CDR2 FYNNEI. This CDR3 has 15 residues. V lost 5 bases to trimming and J lost 7 bases, with 15 bases between them.

The chain recombines TRBV7-6 with TRBJ1-1, with 10 bases identical to TRBD1. V shed 2 bases and J 8 bases; nucleotides not matched to a gene: 8. Germline CDR1 SGHVS, CDR2 FNYEAQ. This CDR3 has 15 amino acids. CDR3 in amino acids: CASSLNPGTGAEAFF. DNA for the CDR3: TGTGCCAGCAGCTTAAATCCAGGGACAGGGGCCGAAGCTTTCTTT. The whole variable domain, remainder taken from reference TRBV7-6 and TRBJ1-1, is GAGVSQSPRYKVTKRGQDVALRCDPISGHVSLYWYRQALGQGPEFLTYFNYEAQQDKSGLPNDRFSAERPEGSISTLTIQRTEQRDSAMYRCASSLNPGTGAEAFFGQGTRLTVV.

At least ten counts were recorded for this clonotype. The rearrangement uses TRBV19 and TRBJ2-3; weak D call: TRBD1 (6 bases). In germline, CDR1 is LNHDA, CDR2 SQIVND (reference sequence). The CDR3 has 15 amino acids. Deletions cut 8 bases from V and 1 base from J, with 16 bases between. CDR3: CASQLDSEGTDTQYF. CDR3 DNA: TGTGCCAGTCAACTGGACAGTGAGGGCACAGATACGCAGTATTTT. The full variable domain, rest sourced from reference TRBV19 and TRBJ2-3, is DGGITQSPKYLFRKEGQNVTLSCEQNLNHDAMYWYRQDPGQGLRLIYYSQIVNDFQKGDIAEGYSVSREKKESFPLTVTSAQKNPTAFYLCASQLDSEGTDTQYFGPGTRLTVL.

The table lists this clonotype with a few counts. The chain is built from TRBV6-5 and TRBJ1-2, with D possibly being TRBD1 (6 bases). The CDR3 is 15 residues long. The germline V gene encodes CDR1 MNHEY and CDR2 SVGAGI. V was shortened by 0 bases and J by 5 bases, with 13 bases between the two germline ends. The CDR3 region is CASSYSIWGRYGYTF. CDR3 coding DNA: TGTGCCAGCAGTTACTCGATATGGGGGCGATATGGCTACACCTTC.

This clonotype showed up many times. V and J are TRBV20-1 and TRBJ1-1; weak D call: TRBD1 (6 bases). The germline CDR1 and CDR2 sequences are DFQATT and SNEGSKA (reference sequence). Trimming removed 5 bases from V and 6 bases from J, with 16 bases in between. The CDR3 length is 13 residues. The chain's CDR3 is CSAHPGRGPEAFF. CDR3 DNA: TGCAGTGCTCACCCGGGACGGGGGCCTGAAGCTTTCTTT.

The count of this clonotype is one. A much larger clonotype is one base distant, so this may be a read error. The chain is built from TRBV11-2 and TRBJ1-1, with unresolved D. Between the trimmed V and J ends, which lost 2 bases and 7 bases, there was a span of 11 bases. Germline V gene sequence: CDR1 SGHAT, CDR2 FQNNGV. The CDR3 has 13 residues. CDR3 loop: CASSLSPRIEAFF. The CDR3 DNA reads TGTGCCAGCAGCTTATCCCCTAGGATTGAAGCTTTCTTT.

The table lists this clonotype with a few counts. V usage is TRBV28 and J usage is TRBJ2-7; possible D gene TRBD1, 7 bases. V was cut by 8 bases and J by 0 bases, with 11 bases left in between. The length of the CDR3 is 13 residues. Germline assignment: CDR1 MDHEN and CDR2 SYDVKM. The CDR3 reads CASRGTVSYEQYF. The CDR3 nucleotides are TGTGCCAGCCGCGGGACAGTCTCCTACGAGCAGTACTTC.